The 25 T cell receptor beta chains in this list originate from one sample, sequenced in a study of T cell responses to AZD1222 COVID-19 vaccine. Generated by immunoSEQ multiplex PCR, the TCRdb table keeps only in-frame clones and is missing some. In the table there are about 100,000 clones, about 89% of which are singletons. Specimen: peripheral blood, collected on day 0 of MenACWY control vaccination. The receptor set was obtained from an adult in good health.

The chain employs TRBV5-1 and TRBJ2-7; D is possibly TRBD2 (5 bases). The CDR3 extends over 15 amino acids. Germline CDR1 and CDR2: SGHRS and YFSETQ. Trimming removed 4 bases from V and 7 bases from J, with 21 bases in between. In nucleotides, the CDR3 is TGCGCCAGCAGCGCCCGGGCGGGCACAGATCGGGAGCAGTACTTC. Amino acids: CASSARAGTDREQYF.

The V call is TRBV6-5, the J call TRBJ2-4; no clear D. Trimming left V 7 bases short and J 9 bases short, with 16 bases between. CDR3 length: 13 amino acids. Germline CDR1 MNHEY, CDR2 SVGAGI. CDR3 residues: CASTKIGQGIQYF. CDR3 bases: TGTGCCAGCACTAAGATCGGTCAAGGCATTCAGTACTTC.

This clone was found a few times. The gene calls are TRBV4-1 and TRBJ1-4; D not resolved. This CDR3 contains 16 residues. V shed 3 bases and J shed 10 bases, with 21 bases lying between them. Germline CDR1 and CDR2: MGHRA and YSYEKL. CDR3 DNA: TGCGCCAGCAGCCAGGACCTAGGACGACGTTTAGGAAAACTGTTTTTT. Translated: CASSQDLGRRLGKLFF.

The chain employs TRBV19 and TRBJ1-1, with D perhaps TRBD1 (5 bases). The V gene lost 4 bases and the J gene lost 0 bases, with 12 bases spanning the gap. The CDR3 extends over 15 amino acids. Germline loops: CDR1 LNHDA, CDR2 SQIVND (reference sequence). For the CDR3, the DNA is TGTGCCAGTAGTAGACAGACAGTTATGAACACTGAAGCTTTCTTT. Translated: CASSRQTVMNTEAFF.

Remarks on this clone: The same CDR3 also results from other DNA sequences found in this sample. The chain uses TRBV5-6 and TRBJ1-2; D remains ambiguous. The CDR3 covers 13 residues. Per the germline V gene, CDR1 is SGHDT and CDR2 is YYEEEE. V lost 4 bases and J lost 3, with 10 bases in between. In DNA, the CDR3 is TGTGCCAGCAGCCCAGATATCTACTATGGCTACACCTTC. As protein: CASSPDIYYGYTF.

This clone was seen just once. This chain connects TRBV7-2 to TRBJ2-3; D is uncertain. The V end was cut by 5 bases, the J end by 1 base, with 10 bases between. Germline V CDR1 and CDR2: SGHTA, FQGNSA. This CDR3 is built from 14 residues. The CDR3 sequence: CASSPWSGTDTQYF. The CDR3 DNA reads TGTGCCAGCAGCCCCTGGAGCGGCACAGATACGCAGTATTTT.

The chain is built from TRBV6-1 and TRBJ1-2; D is possibly TRBD1 (5 bases). V lost 1 base and J lost 3, with 15 bases in between. Germline CDR1 MNHNS, CDR2 SASEGT. This CDR3 is 16 amino acids long. The CDR3 sequence is CASSEGWEGHHYGYTF. The CDR3 DNA is TGTGCCAGCAGTGAAGGTTGGGAAGGACATCACTATGGCTACACCTTC.

This chain connects TRBV6-2 or TRBV6-3 to TRBJ2-7; 11 nucleotides match TRBD2. CDR1 MNHEY and CDR2 SVGEGT come from the germline V gene. This CDR3 is 14 amino acids long. V lost 7 bases, J lost 2 bases, and 4 bases stayed unmatched. CDR3 residues: CASNPTSGTYEQYF. The CDR3 nucleotides read TGTGCCAGCAACCCGACTAGCGGGACCTACGAGCAGTACTTC.

The genes are TRBV19 and TRBJ1-2; D remains unclear. Germline lookup yields CDR1 LNHDA and CDR2 SQIVND (reference sequence). Trimming took off 4 bases at V and 11 bases at J, with 11 bases between the two ends. The CDR3 sequence is 11 residues long. CDR3 coding DNA: TGTGCCAGTAGTACTCGGACTCAATACACCTTC. Translation: CASSTRTQYTF.

V is TRBV6-2 or TRBV6-3 and J is TRBJ2-1, with a weak D call TRBD2 (5 bases). CDR1 is MNHEY, CDR2 SVGEGT, per germline. The CDR3 is 17 residues long. The V end lost 2 bases, the J end lost 0 bases, and 14 bases lay between the germline ends. The CDR3 region is CASSYMAASGSYNEQFF. In DNA form, the CDR3 reads TGTGCCAGCAGTTACATGGCTGCCAGCGGCTCCTACAATGAGCAGTTCTTC.

The chain carries TRBV19 and TRBJ2-7; the match to TRBD2 covers 7 bases. Losses at the gene ends were 1 base for V and 4 bases for J; bases not matched to a gene: 7. Germline values: CDR1 LNHDA, CDR2 SQIVND (reference sequence). This CDR3 is built from 15 residues. CDR3 coding DNA: TGTGCCAGTAGTATAGTCCGGGGACTATCATACGAGCAGTACTTC. This translates into CASSIVRGLSYEQYF.

The chain has TRBV9 and TRBJ2-3, with 12 bases lining up with TRBD2. The CDR3 is made up of 16 amino acids. The V gene end was trimmed by 0 bases and the J gene end by 1 base; junction bases not matched to a gene: 0. CDR1 and CDR2 (germline): SGDLS, YYNGEE. The CDR3 nucleotides are TGTGCCAGCAGCGTAGGACTAGCGGGGGGCACAGATACGCAGTATTTT. Encoded protein: CASSVGLAGGTDTQYF. The variable domain in full, with the rest retrieved from reference TRBV9 and TRBJ2-3, is DSGVTQTPKHLITATGQRVTLRCSPRSGDLSVYWYQQSLDQGLQFLIQYYNGEERAKGNILERFSAQQFPDLHSELNLSSLELGDSALYFCASSVGLAGGTDTQYFGPGTRLTVL.

The genes are TRBV5-1 and TRBJ2-3; TRBD2 matches at 7 bases. Trimming cost V 4 bases and J 4 bases; bases outside gene matches: 6. The CDR3 extends over 14 amino acids. Germline assignment: CDR1 SGHRS and CDR2 YFSETQ. CDR3 region: CASSPNAGADTQYF. In DNA, the CDR3 is TGCGCCAGCAGCCCCAACGCGGGAGCAGATACGCAGTATTTT.

This sequence joins TRBV6-5 and TRBJ1-6; tentative D call: TRBD1 (5 bases). Between the trimmed V and J ends, which lost 5 bases and 8 bases, there was a span of 10 bases. This CDR3 is 13 amino acids long. Looked up from germline, CDR1 is MNHEY and CDR2 is SVGAGI. This CDR3 is CASSRGGHSPLHF. The CDR3 coding sequence is TGTGCCAGCAGTCGGGGCGGACATTCACCCCTCCACTTT.

In its sample, this clone was seen once. The chain has TRBV3-1 (or the pseudogene TRBV3-2) and TRBJ1-6; no firm D call. This CDR3 is 14 amino acids long. CDR1 is LGHDT and CDR2 is YNNKEL in the germline V gene (reference sequence). Between the trimmed V and J ends, which lost 3 bases and 7 bases, there was a span of 10 bases. The CDR3 nucleotides are TGTGCCAGCAGCCAGCCGGGAAGGAATTCACCCCTCCACTTT. Translation: CASSQPGRNSPLHF.

V usage is TRBV30 and J usage is TRBJ2-1; TRBD2 aligns across 7 bases. The CDR3 consists of 14 residues. With V trimmed by 1 base and J by 4 bases, 4 bases remained unmatched. CDR1 is GTSNPN, CDR2 SVGIG, per germline (reference sequence). CDR3 sequence: CAWSGGGPYNEQFF. The DNA for the CDR3 is TGTGCCTGGAGTGGCGGGGGACCTTACAATGAGCAGTTCTTC.

The rearrangement joins TRBV9 to TRBJ2-3, with D maybe TRBD1 (6 bases). Germline assignment: CDR1 SGDLS and CDR2 YYNGEE. The ends were cut back, 3 bases at V and 5 bases at J, with 16 bases in the middle. CDR3 length: 15 residues. This CDR3 reads CASSAGDLEGDTQYF. For the CDR3, the DNA is TGTGCCAGCAGCGCAGGGGACCTCGAGGGAGATACGCAGTATTTT.

This rearrangement joins TRBV3-1 (or the pseudogene TRBV3-2) to TRBJ2-1; no clear D gene. CDR3 length: 13 amino acids. Trimming stripped 3 bases from V and 2 bases from J, with 5 bases between. Germline lookup yields CDR1 LGHDT and CDR2 YNNKEL (reference sequence). CDR3 residues: CASSQAAYNEQFF. DNA for the CDR3: TGTGCCAGCAGCCAGGCAGCCTACAATGAGCAGTTCTTC.

The chain links TRBV6-5 to TRBJ2-3; D is uncertain. The CDR3 is made up of 11 amino acids. Germline-derived CDR1 and CDR2 are MNHEY and SVGAGI. Deletions cut 8 bases from V and 5 bases from J, with 8 bases between. In DNA, the CDR3 is TGTGCCAGCTTCGAAGTAGATACGCAGTATTTT. This sequence encodes CASFEVDTQYF.

This clone was observed once. The rearrangement uses TRBV19 and TRBJ2-7, with 10 bases fitting TRBD1. Per the germline V gene, CDR1 is LNHDA and CDR2 is SQIVND (reference sequence). The CDR3 length is 15 residues. V was clipped by 2 bases and J by 6 bases; unmatched bases: 7. For the CDR3, the DNA is TGTGCCAGTAGTATATCCGGGACAGGGGTAGTCGAGCAGTACTTC. Amino acids: CASSISGTGVVEQYF.

The genes are TRBV5-1 and TRBJ1-1; D may be TRBD1 (5 bases). CDR1 and CDR2 from the germline V gene are SGHRS and YFSETQ. The V end was cut by 2 bases, the J end by 1 base, with 12 bases between. The CDR3 spans 15 residues. The CDR3 spells CASSFGGRGNTEAFF. DNA for the CDR3: TGCGCCAGCAGCTTCGGGGGTAGGGGGAACACTGAAGCTTTCTTT.

The chain uses TRBV5-6 and TRBJ1-2; TRBD1 matches at 8 bases. The CDR3 runs 16 residues. Trimming at V came to 0 bases and at J to 8 bases, leaving 12 bases not matched to a gene. The germline V gene encodes CDR1 SGHDT and CDR2 YYEEEE. The CDR3 loop is CASSLAGQGEVSGYTF. As DNA, the CDR3 is TGTGCCAGCAGCTTGGCCGGACAGGGAGAAGTGAGCGGCTACACCTTC.

The chain is built from TRBV6-1 and TRBJ1-1; D not certain. V shed 2 bases and J shed 7 bases, with 14 bases lying between them. The length of the CDR3 is 14 residues. Germline CDR1 is MNHNS and CDR2 is SASEGT. The CDR3 DNA reads TGTGCCAGCAGTGAAAGTGGGCGGACGGGTGAAGCTTTCTTT. Its protein is CASSESGRTGEAFF.

The rearrangement joins TRBV6-5 to TRBJ2-5; D gene uncertain. V lost 10 bases, J lost 5 bases, and 17 bases lay in between. The CDR3 loop spans 13 amino acids. Germline V lookup: CDR1 MNHEY, CDR2 SVGAGI. CDR3 loop: CATSPGFGETQYF. CDR3 sequence (DNA): TGTGCCACCTCTCCCGGGTTCGGCGAGACCCAGTACTTC.

The chain uses TRBV5-1 and TRBJ1-1, with no clear D. This CDR3 region has 15 residues. CDR1 is SGHRS, CDR2 YFSETQ, per germline. Between the trimmed V and J ends, which lost 0 bases and 3 bases, there was a span of 12 bases. This chain's CDR3 is CASSLGLRRDTEAFF. Written as DNA, the CDR3 is TGCGCCAGCAGCTTGGGGCTTAGGAGGGACACTGAAGCTTTCTTT.